A single TCR beta chain is shown here with its context. Its antigen is as yet unknown. Stated treatment: approximately 18 received Ad26.COV2.S at low or high dose, single or two shots; 5 received placebo; per-sample allocation not given. Following the first vaccine or placebo injection, samples were taken on day 63. Boston provided a donor who was an adult aged 18-55 years. An Ad26 vector expressing Wuhan-strain SARS-CoV-2 spike served as the vaccine. Germline loops: CDR1 MGHRA, CDR2 YSYEKL. CDR3 length: 18 amino acids. Trimming cost V 0 bases and J 1 base; bases outside gene matches: 7. Sequencing was performed with immunoSEQ multiplex PCR; in TCRdb, only in-frame clones are kept and a portion is missing. The sample has roughly 300,000 clones, about 88% seen once; the top ten hold about 10%. This sample was taken from a study of Ad26.COV2.S vaccination and SARS-CoV-2 variants. Study background: The study gave Ad26.COV2.S intramuscularly, once or twice 56 days apart.

Study outcomes and limitations: Breadth measured for non-spike TCRs was similar across vaccine and placebo recipients.

This TCR came from a person between 18 and 65 years old who received the Ad26.COV2.S COVID-19 vaccine or a placebo. Specimen: peripheral blood, collected in a trial of Ad26.COV2.S vaccine versus placebo. The V and J genes are TRBV4-1 and TRBJ2-1; 9 nucleotides match TRBD2. The chain's CDR3 is CASSQEGGGAGSYNEQFF. As DNA, the CDR3 is TGCGCCAGCAGCCAAGAGGGCGGGGGGGCCGGATCCTACAATGAGCAGTTCTTC.